The rows below give T cell receptor beta chains drawn from one sample of a study of blood T cells in healthy people across ages. TCRdb passed the 5' RACE reads through MiXCR, listing each CDR3 protein once. The sample has around 1.5 million distinct CDR3 sequences, roughly 30% seen once. Sequenced input: blood. Every receptor here comes from a young woman in good health. CDR3s include the opening cysteine and the closing phenylalanine or tryptophan. D genes are given only for firm matches. A row's size may be missing; if present it is once, few, many or a size class.

>TRBV6-6|few|TRBD1|TRBJ1-5
CASSYGTGGLSNQPQHF
TGTGCCAGCAGTTACGGGACAGGGGGCTTGAGCAATCAGCCCCAGCATTTT
>TRBV5-1|NA|TRBD1|TRBJ2-7
CASSLAPWDRGAYEQYF
TGCGCTAGCAGCTTGGCCCCCTGGGACAGGGGGGCGTACGAGCAGTACTTC
>TRBV28|NA|NA|TRBJ2-2
CASSFVFATNTGELFF
TGTGCCAGCAGTTTTGTTTTTGCCACGAACACCGGGGAGCTGTTTTTT
>TRBV2|few|NA|TRBJ2-7
CAVIEGPYEQYF
TGTGCCGTTATTGAGGGGCCCTACGAGCAGTACTTC
>TRBV6-5|NA|NA|TRBJ2-7
CASSYEYGGEQYF
TGTGCCAGCAGTTACGAGTATGGGGGCGAGCAGTACTTC
>TRBV29-1|NA|TRBD1|TRBJ1-1
CSVLGQGFPAAFF
TGCAGCGTTCTAGGACAGGGCTTTCCGGCGGCTTTCTTT
>TRBV7-8|NA|NA|TRBJ1-5
CAGSRREGLLSNQPQHF
TGTGCCGGCAGCCGGAGGGAGGGGTTACTTAGCAATCAGCCCCAGCATTTT
>TRBV20-1|NA|TRBD1|TRBJ1-4
CSAPGTGGLKGDEKLFF
TGCAGTGCCCCCGGGACAGGGGGGCTCAAAGGGGATGAAAAACTGTTTTTT
>TRBV27|few|TRBD1|TRBJ1-1
CASSYWTGLNTEAFF
TGTGCCAGCAGTTACTGGACAGGGCTGAACACTGAAGCTTTCTTT
>TRBV6-5|many|TRBD2|TRBJ2-7
CASSFGLAGAYEQYF
TGCGCCAGCAGCTTTGGACTAGCGGGAGCCTACGAGCAGTACTTC
>TRBV20-1|NA|TRBD1|TRBJ2-4
CSASDPGGLNIQYF
TGCAGTGCTAGCGACCCAGGGGGCTTGAACATTCAGTACTTC
>TRBV27|NA|NA|TRBJ2-7
CASSLYKLSYEQYF
TGTGCCAGCAGTTTATACAAGTTGTCCTACGAGCAGTACTTC
>TRBV5-6|NA|NA|TRBJ1-1
CASSPAGLRKGFF
TGTGCCAGCAGCCCGGCAGGACTTCGAAAAGGTTTCTTT
>TRBV15|few|TRBD1|TRBJ1-4
CATSSRSQGRGEKLFF
TGTGCCACCAGCAGTCGGTCACAGGGGCGCGGTGAAAAACTGTTTTTT
>TRBV7-9|NA|NA|TRBJ1-2
CASDYIGGGYTF
TGTGCCAGCGACTACATTGGAGGAGGCTACACCTTC
>TRBV12-3/TRBV12-4|NA|NA|TRBJ1-3
CASSLVTIGNTIYF
TGTGCCAGCAGTTTAGTAACGATCGGAAACACCATATATTTT
>TRBV20-1|many|NA|TRBJ1-1
CSATDSVRRTEAFF
TGCAGTGCTACCGATTCCGTCCGACGGACTGAAGCTTTCTTT
>TRBV5-1|few|NA|TRBJ2-7
CASSWVSGGDYEQYF
TGCGCCAGCAGTTGGGTTAGCGGAGGGGACTACGAGCAGTACTTC
>TRBV20-1|NA|TRBD2|TRBJ2-1
CSARGGTNYNEQFF
TGCAGTGCTAGGGGGGGGACGAACTACAATGAGCAGTTCTTC
>TRBV11-2|NA|TRBD2|TRBJ2-1
CASRVAGSSSYNEQFF
TGTGCCAGCAGGGTAGCGGGGTCGAGCTCCTACAATGAGCAGTTCTTC
>TRBV7-9|NA|TRBD2|TRBJ2-7
CASSTSQASSGTSPDEQYF
TGTGCCAGCAGCACGAGCCAGGCCTCTAGCGGGACATCACCCGACGAGCAGTACTTC
>TRBV5-1|NA|NA|TRBJ1-1
CASSLVASNTEAFF
TGCGCCAGCAGCTTGGTAGCCTCGAACACTGAAGCTTTCTTT
>TRBV11-2|NA|NA|TRBJ2-1
CASSLPGSDEQFF
TGTGCCAGCAGCTTACCCGGCTCGGATGAGCAGTTCTTC
>TRBV24-1|NA|NA|TRBJ2-7
CATGGRDSYEQYF
TGTGCCACCGGAGGGCGGGACTCCTACGAGCAGTACTTC
>TRBV20-1|NA|TRBD1|TRBJ1-1
CSARQQGRINTEAFF
TGCAGTGCTAGACAACAGGGGAGAATTAACACTGAAGCTTTCTTT
>TRBV7-2|NA|NA|TRBJ1-2
CASSLEGGRYTF
TGTGCCAGCAGCTTAGAGGGTGGGCGCTACACCTTC
>TRBV27|few|NA|TRBJ2-7
CASSFRAESSYEQYF
TGTGCCAGCAGTTTCCGGGCAGAGAGCTCCTACGAGCAGTACTTC
>TRBV18|NA|NA|TRBJ2-3
CASSPPKQSTDTQYF
TGTGCCAGCTCACCACCGAAACAGTCCACAGATACGCAGTATTTT
>TRBV4-1|NA|NA|TRBJ1-1
CASSSKTETEAFF
TGCGCCAGCAGCTCCAAGACAGAGACTGAAGCTTTCTTT
>TRBV20-1|NA|NA|TRBJ2-7
CSASTRKVSYEQYF
TGCAGTGCTAGTACACGGAAGGTATCCTACGAGCAGTACTTC
>TRBV7-7|few|NA|TRBJ2-3
CASSLEGRDTQYF
TGTGCCAGCAGCTTAGAAGGGAGAGATACGCAGTATTTT
>TRBV3-1|NA|TRBD2|TRBJ2-1
CASRLMETSGSSYNEQFF
TGTGCCAGCAGGCTTATGGAGACTAGCGGGAGCTCCTACAATGAGCAGTTCTTC
>TRBV7-3|NA|NA|TRBJ2-5
CASSRPKKSETQYF
TGTGCCAGCAGCCGGCCCAAGAAGTCAGAGACCCAGTACTTC
>TRBV20-1|NA|NA|TRBJ2-7
CSAPIAASYEQYF
TGCAGTGCTCCTATAGCGGCCTCCTACGAGCAGTACTTC
>TRBV20-1|once|NA|TRBJ1-1
CSARESPQQNKAFF
TGCAGTGCTAGAGAAAGCCCGCAGCAAAACAAGGCTTTCTTT
>TRBV2|NA|NA|TRBJ2-1
CASRERLNEQFF
TGTGCCAGCAGAGAGAGACTCAATGAGCAGTTCTTC
>TRBV20-1|few|NA|TRBJ1-1
CSARSSIWGGSEAFF
TGCAGTGCTAGATCCTCCATTTGGGGGGGCTCTGAAGCTTTCTTT
>TRBV27|NA|NA|TRBJ2-1
CASSFSEGVYNEQFF
TGTGCCAGCAGTTTTTCTGAAGGAGTCTACAATGAGCAGTTCTTC
>TRBV20-1|once|NA|TRBJ1-1
CSARDFRVNTEAFF
TGCAGTGCTAGAGATTTCAGGGTGAACACTGAAGCTTTCTTT
>TRBV9|NA|TRBD2|TRBJ2-3
CASSPPTSGASDTQYF
TGTGCCAGCAGCCCCCCGACTAGCGGGGCATCAGATACGCAGTATTTT
>TRBV13|few|TRBD2|TRBJ2-1
CASSSVGLAGGSSYNEQFF
TGTGCCAGCAGCTCGGTCGGACTAGCGGGAGGTAGCTCCTACAATGAGCAGTTCTTC
>TRBV6-1|NA|NA|TRBJ2-1
CASSDEPTLYNEQFF
TGTGCCAGCAGTGATGAGCCTACTTTGTACAATGAGCAGTTCTTC
>TRBV25-1|many|NA|TRBJ2-7
CAGGGGGHEQYF
TGTGCGGGGGGCGGAGGGGGCCACGAGCAGTACTTC
>TRBV29-1|few|NA|TRBJ1-2
CSVPQGDGYTF
TGCAGCGTTCCTCAGGGAGATGGCTACACCTTC
>TRBV7-2|NA|TRBD2|TRBJ2-1
CASSLVPSGNEQFF
TGTGCCAGCAGCTTAGTCCCTAGCGGCAATGAGCAGTTCTTC
>TRBV2|NA|NA|TRBJ2-7
CASSGLGGEQYF
TGTGCCAGCAGTGGGCTCGGGGGCGAGCAGTACTTC
>TRBV20-1|NA|TRBD2|TRBJ2-1
CSATGALAGYNEQFF
TGCAGTGCTACCGGAGCGCTAGCGGGCTACAATGAGCAGTTCTTC